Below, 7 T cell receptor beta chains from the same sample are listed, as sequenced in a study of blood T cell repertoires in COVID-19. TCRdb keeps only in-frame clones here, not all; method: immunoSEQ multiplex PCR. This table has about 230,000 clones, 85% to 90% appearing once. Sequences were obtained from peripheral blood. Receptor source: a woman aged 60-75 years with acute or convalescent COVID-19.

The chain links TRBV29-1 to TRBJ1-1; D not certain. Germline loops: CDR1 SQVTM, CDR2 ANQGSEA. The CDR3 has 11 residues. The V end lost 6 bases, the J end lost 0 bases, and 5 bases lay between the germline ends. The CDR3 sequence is CSVLLNTEAFF. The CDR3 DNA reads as TGCAGCGTCCTATTGAACACTGAAGCTTTCTTT. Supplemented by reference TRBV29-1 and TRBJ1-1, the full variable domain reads SAVISQKPSRDICQRGTSLTIQCQVDSQVTMMFWYRQQPGQSLTLIATANQGSEATYESGFVIDKFPISRPNLTFSTLTVSNMSPEDSSIYLCSVLLNTEAFFGQGTRLTVV.

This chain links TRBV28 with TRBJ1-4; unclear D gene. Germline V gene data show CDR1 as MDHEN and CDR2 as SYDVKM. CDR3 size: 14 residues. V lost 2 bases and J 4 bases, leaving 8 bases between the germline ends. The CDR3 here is CASSLGQLNEKLFF. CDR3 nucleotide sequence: TGTGCCAGCAGTTTAGGGCAGCTTAATGAAAAACTGTTTTTT.

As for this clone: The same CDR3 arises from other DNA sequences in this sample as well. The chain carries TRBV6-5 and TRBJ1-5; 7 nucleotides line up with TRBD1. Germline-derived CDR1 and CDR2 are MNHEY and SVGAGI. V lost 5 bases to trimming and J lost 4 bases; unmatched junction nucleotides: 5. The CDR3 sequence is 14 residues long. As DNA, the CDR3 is TGTGCCAGCAGTAGACAGGGTTATAATCAGCCCCAGCATTTT. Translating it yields CASSRQGYNQPQHF.

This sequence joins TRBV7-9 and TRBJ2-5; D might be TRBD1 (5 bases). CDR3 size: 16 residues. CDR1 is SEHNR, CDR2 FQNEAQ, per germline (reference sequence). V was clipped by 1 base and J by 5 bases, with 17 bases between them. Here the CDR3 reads CASSLGSAIPGETQYF. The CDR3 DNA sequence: TGTGCCAGCAGCTTAGGCTCGGCGATACCAGGGGAGACCCAGTACTTC.

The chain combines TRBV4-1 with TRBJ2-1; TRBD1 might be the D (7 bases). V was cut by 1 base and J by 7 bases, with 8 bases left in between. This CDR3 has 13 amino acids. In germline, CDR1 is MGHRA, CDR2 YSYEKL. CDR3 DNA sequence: TGCGCCAGCAGCCAAGCAGGGGGGAATGAGCAGTTCTTC. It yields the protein CASSQAGGNEQFF.

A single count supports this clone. The CDR3 DNA follows: TGTGCCTGGAGCCGAGCCGCCGCACAGCCCCAGCATTTT. Translation gives CAWSRAAAQPQHF. This chain connects TRBV30 to TRBJ1-5; D is uncertain. CDR1 GTSNPN and CDR2 SVGIG come from the germline V gene (reference sequence). CDR3 length equals 13 residues. Trimming removed 3 bases from V and 7 bases from J, with 13 bases in between.

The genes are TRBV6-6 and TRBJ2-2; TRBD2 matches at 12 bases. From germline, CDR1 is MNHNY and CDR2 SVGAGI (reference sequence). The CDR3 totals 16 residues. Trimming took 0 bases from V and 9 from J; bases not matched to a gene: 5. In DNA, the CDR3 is TGTGCCAGCAGTTACTCGCCTAGCGGGGGGGCCCGGGAGCTGTTTTTT. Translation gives CASSYSPSGGARELFF.